A selection of T cell receptor beta chains follows, all from one sample in a study of identical twins. From the 5' RACE reads, TCRdb called clonotypes with MiXCR, one entry per CDR3 protein. Here the sample spans hundreds of thousands of distinct CDR3 sequences, about 9.4% being singletons. This sample was shared with a second study, whose subject was yellow fever vaccine responses in identical twins.

Input material: PBMCs. The receptors were gathered from a young woman in good health. Both conserved end residues are part of each CDR3. A D gene is named only where the DNA matches it firmly. A clone size is listed for some rows: how often the clone was seen (once, few, many), or a class if it is expanded.

TGTGCCAGCAGCTTAGGAACAGGGGGCGCCGAGCAGTACTTC,CASSLGTGGAEQYF,few,TRBD1,TRBV7-9,TRBJ2-7
TGTGCCAGCAGTGCTAGAAGCGGGAACACCGGGGAGCTGTTTTTT,CASSARSGNTGELFF,NA,NA,TRBV2,TRBJ2-2
TGCAGTGCTAGCCCTATTTTTCAGGGTTTGGAGACCCAGTACTTC,CSASPIFQGLETQYF,many,NA,TRBV20-1,TRBJ2-5
TGTGCCAGCAGTGACGCGGACTCGGGTGAGCAGTTCTTC,CASSDADSGEQFF,many,NA,TRBV6-4,TRBJ2-1
TGCAGCGTTGATTCGACAGGGGTGGGTACCGGGGAGCTGTTTTTT,CSVDSTGVGTGELFF,NA,TRBD1,TRBV29-1,TRBJ2-2
TGCAGCGTTGAATGGACGCCCCAAGAGACCCAGTACTTC,CSVEWTPQETQYF,few,NA,TRBV29-1,TRBJ2-5
TGTGCCAGCAGCTTAGTAAGGTCTGGCGGCCAGGAGTATTTT,CASSLVRSGGQEYF,few,NA,TRBV11-2,TRBJ2-3
TGTGCCAGCAGCTGGGGACAGGGGCTAGCCGGGGAGCTGTTTTTT,CASSWGQGLAGELFF,few,TRBD1,TRBV5-6,TRBJ2-2
TGTGCCAGCAGCTCGCCGGACAGGGGGTTCTCCTACGAGCAGTACTTC,CASSSPDRGFSYEQYF,few,TRBD1,TRBV7-2,TRBJ2-7
TGTGCTAGCAGCCCAACAGGGAAAGGGGAGCTGTTTTTT,CASSPTGKGELFF,NA,NA,TRBV7-7,TRBJ2-2
TGTGCCAGTCTCTCAACGTGGAATGAGCAGTTCTTC,CASLSTWNEQFF,few,NA,TRBV11-2,TRBJ2-1
TGTGGGGTGGGCCGGGGGAGCTCCCACAATGAGCAGTTCTTC,CGVGRGSSHNEQFF,many,NA,TRBV27,TRBJ2-1
TGCGCCAGCAGCCCCGGCGGGCAACTAGGCTACACCTTC,CASSPGGQLGYTF,many,NA,TRBV5-1,TRBJ1-2
TGTGCCAGCAGTCGGGCTAGCGGGAGGGCCCTCACCGGGGAGCTGTTTTTT,CASSRASGRALTGELFF,many,TRBD2,TRBV25-1,TRBJ2-2
TGTGCCAGCAGCTTCACGAGACAGGGGACCTACGAGCAGTACTTC,CASSFTRQGTYEQYF,NA,TRBD1,TRBV7-9,TRBJ2-7
TGCAGTGCTGAGTCCGGGACTAGCGGGAGGGGCTCCTACAATGAGCAGTTCTTC,CSAESGTSGRGSYNEQFF,few,TRBD2,TRBV20-1,TRBJ2-1
TGTGCCAGCAGTGAAACCGGGACAGGGGGTATTTGGGCCTACGAGCAGTACTTC,CASSETGTGGIWAYEQYF,NA,TRBD1,TRBV25-1,TRBJ2-7
TGTGCCAGCAGTATCTACGGCACCTCAGATACGCAGTATTTT,CASSIYGTSDTQYF,few,NA,TRBV27,TRBJ2-3
TGTGCCAGCAGTCCGACAGGGATGGGGGAGTTCTTC,CASSPTGMGEFF,few,TRBD1,TRBV12-3/TRBV12-4,TRBJ2-1
TGTGCCAGCAGCTCAGGGACACCTCAAGAGACCCAGTACTTC,CASSSGTPQETQYF,NA,NA,TRBV6-2/TRBV6-3,TRBJ2-5
TGTGCCAGCAGCTCCCAAGCGGACTACGAGCAGTACTTC,CASSSQADYEQYF,many,NA,TRBV7-2,TRBJ2-7
TGTGCCAGCAGCTCCCAGGGGGCGTCTACAGATACGCAGTATTTT,CASSSQGASTDTQYF,many,TRBD1,TRBV7-9,TRBJ2-3
TGCGCCAGCAGCTTGGCCGATTTGATCTCCTACGAGCAGTACTTC,CASSLADLISYEQYF,few,NA,TRBV5-1,TRBJ2-7